This TCR beta chain was sequenced for a study of blood T cell repertoires in COVID-19. V lost 5 bases and J 0 bases, leaving 17 bases between the germline ends. The CDR3 covers 17 residues. The germline gives CDR1 SNHLY, CDR2 FYNNEI. Using immunoSEQ multiplex PCR, the repertoire was profiled, and TCRdb retains in-frame clones only, with some absent. Of tens of thousands of clones in the sample, roughly 90% were seen once. Seattle's enrolled individuals joined amid active infection and were then monitored longitudinally. A single count supports this clone. This sequence originates from a man aged 45-65 years with COVID-19, enrolled during active disease. The chain has TRBV2 and TRBJ2-4, with D hard to call. The specimen was peripheral blood. CDR3 nucleotide sequence: TGTGCCAGCAGTTCCCTTGCCGGTCGCCTAGCCAAAAACATTCAGTACTTC. It translates to CASSSLAGRLAKNIQYF.